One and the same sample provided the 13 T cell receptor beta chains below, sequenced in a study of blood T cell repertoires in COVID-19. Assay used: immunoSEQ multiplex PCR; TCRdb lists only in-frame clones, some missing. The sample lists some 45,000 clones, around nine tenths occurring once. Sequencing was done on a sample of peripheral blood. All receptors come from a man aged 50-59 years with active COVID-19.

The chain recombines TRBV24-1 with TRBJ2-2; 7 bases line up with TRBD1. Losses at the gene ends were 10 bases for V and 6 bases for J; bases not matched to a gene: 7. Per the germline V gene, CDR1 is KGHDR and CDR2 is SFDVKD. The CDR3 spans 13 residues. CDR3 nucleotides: TGTGCCACGGCAAAAGGGGGCTCCGGGGAGCTGTTTTTT. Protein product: CATAKGGSGELFF.

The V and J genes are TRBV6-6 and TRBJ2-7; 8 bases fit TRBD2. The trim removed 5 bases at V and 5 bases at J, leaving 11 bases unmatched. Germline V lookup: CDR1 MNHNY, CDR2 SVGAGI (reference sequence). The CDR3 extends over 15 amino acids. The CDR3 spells CASSGKAGAFNEQYF. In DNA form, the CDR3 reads TGTGCCAGCAGTGGAAAAGCGGGGGCCTTTAACGAGCAGTACTTC.

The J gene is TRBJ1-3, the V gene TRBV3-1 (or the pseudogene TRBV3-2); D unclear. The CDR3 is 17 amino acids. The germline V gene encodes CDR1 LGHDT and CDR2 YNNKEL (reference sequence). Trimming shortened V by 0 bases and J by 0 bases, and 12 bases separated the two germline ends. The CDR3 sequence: CASSQEARVTSGNTIYF. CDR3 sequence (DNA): TGTGCCAGCAGCCAAGAAGCGCGGGTTACCTCTGGAAACACCATATATTTT.

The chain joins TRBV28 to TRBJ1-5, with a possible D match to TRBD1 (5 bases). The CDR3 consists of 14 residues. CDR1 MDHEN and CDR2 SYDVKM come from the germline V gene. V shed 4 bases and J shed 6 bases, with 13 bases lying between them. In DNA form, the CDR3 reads TGTGCCAGCAGTTCACCGATTCAGGGTCAGCCCCAGCATTTT. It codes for CASSSPIQGQPQHF.

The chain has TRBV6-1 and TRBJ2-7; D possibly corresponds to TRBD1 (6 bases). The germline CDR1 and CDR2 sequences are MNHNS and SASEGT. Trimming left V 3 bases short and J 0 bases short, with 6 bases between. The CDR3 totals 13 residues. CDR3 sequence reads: CASSETGSYEQYF. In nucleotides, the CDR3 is TGTGCCAGCAGTGAGACAGGCTCCTACGAGCAGTACTTC.

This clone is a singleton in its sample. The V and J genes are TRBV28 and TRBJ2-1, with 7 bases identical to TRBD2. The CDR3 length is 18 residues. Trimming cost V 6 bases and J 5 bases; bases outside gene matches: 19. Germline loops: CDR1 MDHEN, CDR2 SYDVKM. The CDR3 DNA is TGTGCCAGCAGATTAGGGCCCAGCGGGGCTCCGACCGACAATGAGCAGTTCTTC. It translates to CASRLGPSGAPTDNEQFF.

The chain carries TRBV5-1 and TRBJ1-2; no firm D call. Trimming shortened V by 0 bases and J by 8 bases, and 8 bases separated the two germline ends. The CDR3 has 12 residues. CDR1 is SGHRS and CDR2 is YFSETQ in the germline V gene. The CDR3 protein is CASSLAGGGYTF. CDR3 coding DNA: TGCGCCAGCAGCTTGGCCGGAGGGGGCTACACCTTC.

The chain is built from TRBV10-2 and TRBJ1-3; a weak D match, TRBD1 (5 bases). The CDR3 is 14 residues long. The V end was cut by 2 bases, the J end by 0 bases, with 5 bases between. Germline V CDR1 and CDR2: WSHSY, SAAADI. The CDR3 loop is CASSEDSSGNTIYF. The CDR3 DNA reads TGCGCCAGCAGTGAGGACAGCTCTGGAAACACCATATATTTT.

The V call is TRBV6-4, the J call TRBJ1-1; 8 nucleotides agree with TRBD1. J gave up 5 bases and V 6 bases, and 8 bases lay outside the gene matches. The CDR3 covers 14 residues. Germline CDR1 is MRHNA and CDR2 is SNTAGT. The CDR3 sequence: CASRPDRGFTEAFF. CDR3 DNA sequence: TGTGCCAGCAGGCCCGACAGGGGTTTTACTGAAGCTTTCTTT.

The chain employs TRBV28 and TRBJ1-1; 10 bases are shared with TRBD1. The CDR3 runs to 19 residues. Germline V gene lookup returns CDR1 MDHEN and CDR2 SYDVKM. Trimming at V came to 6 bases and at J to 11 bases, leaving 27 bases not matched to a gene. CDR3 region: CASSGRQGARGAREVWAFF. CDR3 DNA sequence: TGTGCCAGCAGCGGCCGACAGGGGGCGCGAGGGGCGCGCGAGGTGTGGGCTTTCTTT. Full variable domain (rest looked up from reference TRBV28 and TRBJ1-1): DVKVTQSSRYLVKRTGEKVFLECVQDMDHENMFWYRQDPGLGLRLIYFSYDVKMKEKGDIPEGYSVSREKKERFSLILESASTNQTSMYLCASSGRQGARGAREVWAFFGQGTRLTVV.

The CDR3 is CASRLAGQETQYF. CDR3 bases: TGTGCCAGCAGATTGGCGGGCCAAGAGACCCAGTACTTC. The V call is TRBV2, the J call TRBJ2-5, with D perhaps TRBD2 (5 bases). CDR1 SNHLY and CDR2 FYNNEI come from the germline V gene. Between the trimmed V and J ends, which lost 6 bases and 1 base, there was a span of 9 bases. The CDR3 contains 13 residues.

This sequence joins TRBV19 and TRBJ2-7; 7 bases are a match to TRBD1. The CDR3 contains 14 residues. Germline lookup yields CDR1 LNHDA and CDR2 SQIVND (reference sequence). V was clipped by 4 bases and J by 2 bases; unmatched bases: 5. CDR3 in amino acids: CASSRRQGPYEQYF. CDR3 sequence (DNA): TGTGCCAGTAGTAGAAGACAGGGTCCCTACGAGCAGTACTTC.

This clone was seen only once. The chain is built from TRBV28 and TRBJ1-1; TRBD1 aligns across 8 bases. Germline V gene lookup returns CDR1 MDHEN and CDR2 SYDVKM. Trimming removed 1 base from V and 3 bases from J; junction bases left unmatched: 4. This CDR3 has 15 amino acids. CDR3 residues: CASSLLDREDTEAFF. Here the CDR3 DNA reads TGTGCCAGCAGTTTATTGGACAGGGAGGACACTGAAGCTTTCTTT.